This T cell receptor beta chain was recorded in a study of blood T cell repertoires in COVID-19. Study-wide context: COVID-19 samples from acute and convalescent phases originated in the United States, Italy and Spain. PBMCs, B-cell-depleted T cells, or T cells provided the cDNA or gDNA that made up the material.

V shed 0 bases, J shed 9 bases, and the junction held 12 bases outside the gene matches. This CDR3 has 17 residues. Germline CDR1 and CDR2: SGHRS and YFSETQ. As processed by the authors: Estimation of nucleated cell counts relied on the amplification of reference gene primers. Clones were sequenced by immunoSEQ multiplex PCR, and TCRdb holds only the in-frame ones, with some missing. V, J and clone size are those of that table, while D and trimming were read from the DNA. The data hold some 240,000 clones, with around 84% observed a single time. The TCR was taken from a human donor in a cohort sampled during active COVID-19. The sample was peripheral blood. The chain is built from TRBV5-1 and TRBJ1-5, with 10 bases fitting TRBD1. The chain's CDR3 is CASSLAPPGTGARPQHF. CDR3 coding DNA: TGCGCCAGCAGCTTGGCTCCCCCGGGGACAGGGGCGCGGCCCCAGCATTTT.